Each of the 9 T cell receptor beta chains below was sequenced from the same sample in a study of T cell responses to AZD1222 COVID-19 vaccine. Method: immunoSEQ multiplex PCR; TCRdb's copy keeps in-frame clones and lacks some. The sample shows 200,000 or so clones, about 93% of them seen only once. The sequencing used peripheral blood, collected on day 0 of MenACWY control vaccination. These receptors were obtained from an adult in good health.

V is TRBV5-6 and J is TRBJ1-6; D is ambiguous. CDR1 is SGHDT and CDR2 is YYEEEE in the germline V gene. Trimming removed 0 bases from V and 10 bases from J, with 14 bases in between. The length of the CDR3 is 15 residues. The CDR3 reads CASSLVGSGPSPLHF. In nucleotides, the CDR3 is TGTGCCAGCAGCTTGGTGGGGTCAGGTCCCTCACCCCTCCACTTT.

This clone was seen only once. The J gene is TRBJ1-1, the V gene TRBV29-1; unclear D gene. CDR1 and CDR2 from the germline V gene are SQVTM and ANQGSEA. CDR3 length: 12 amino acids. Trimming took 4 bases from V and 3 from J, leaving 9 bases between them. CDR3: CSVARADTEAFF. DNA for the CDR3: TGCAGCGTTGCTAGGGCTGACACTGAAGCTTTCTTT. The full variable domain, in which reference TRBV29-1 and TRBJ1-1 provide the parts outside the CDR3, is SAVISQKPSRDICQRGTSLTIQCQVDSQVTMMFWYRQQPGQSLTLIATANQGSEATYESGFVIDKFPISRPNLTFSTLTVSNMSPEDSSIYLCSVARADTEAFFGQGTRLTVV.

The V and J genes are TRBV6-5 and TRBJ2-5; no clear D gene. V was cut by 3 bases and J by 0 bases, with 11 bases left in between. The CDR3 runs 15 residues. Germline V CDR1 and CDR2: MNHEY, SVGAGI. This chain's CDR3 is CASSYGTADQETQYF. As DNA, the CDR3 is TGTGCCAGCAGTTATGGTACAGCTGACCAAGAGACCCAGTACTTC.

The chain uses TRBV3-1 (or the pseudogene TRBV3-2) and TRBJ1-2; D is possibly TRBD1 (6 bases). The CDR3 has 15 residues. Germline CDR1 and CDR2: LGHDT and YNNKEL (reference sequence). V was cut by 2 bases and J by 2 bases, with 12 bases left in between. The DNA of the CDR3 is TGTGCCAGCAGCCAAAGACACAGGGAAAACTATGGCTACACCTTC. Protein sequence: CASSQRHRENYGYTF.

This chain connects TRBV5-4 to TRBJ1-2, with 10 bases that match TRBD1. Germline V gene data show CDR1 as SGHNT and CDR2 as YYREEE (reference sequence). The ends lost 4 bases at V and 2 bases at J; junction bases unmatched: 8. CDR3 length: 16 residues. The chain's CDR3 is CASSTGQGPSNYGYTF. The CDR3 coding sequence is TGTGCCAGCAGCACGGGACAGGGGCCGTCCAACTATGGCTACACCTTC.

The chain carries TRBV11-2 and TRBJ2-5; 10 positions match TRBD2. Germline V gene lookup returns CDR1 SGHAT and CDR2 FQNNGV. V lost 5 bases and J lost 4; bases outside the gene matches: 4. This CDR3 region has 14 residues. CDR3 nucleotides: TGTGCCAGCAGCCCACTAGCGGGGATAGAGACCCAGTACTTC. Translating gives CASSPLAGIETQYF.

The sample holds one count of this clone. The CDR3 protein is CASSDQGLNTEAFF. As DNA, the CDR3 is TGTGCCAGCAGTGATCAGGGTCTGAACACTGAAGCTTTCTTT. The chain couples TRBV7-6 to TRBJ1-1, with a possible D match to TRBD1 (5 bases). Germline assignment: CDR1 SGHVS and CDR2 FNYEAQ. CDR3 length: 14 residues. Deletions cut 6 bases from V and 0 bases from J, with 11 bases between.

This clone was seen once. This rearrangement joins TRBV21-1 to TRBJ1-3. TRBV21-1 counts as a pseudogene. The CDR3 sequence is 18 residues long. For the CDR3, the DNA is TGTGCCAGCAGCCCCGGATTTAGGTTCCTAAACTCTGGAAACACCATATATTTT. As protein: CASSPGFRFLNSGNTIYF.

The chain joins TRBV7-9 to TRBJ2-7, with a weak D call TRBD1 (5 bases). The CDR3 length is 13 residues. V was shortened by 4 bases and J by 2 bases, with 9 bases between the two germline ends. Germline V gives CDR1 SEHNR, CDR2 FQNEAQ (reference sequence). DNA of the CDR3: TGTGCCAGCAGCTCAGGGTTAACCTACGAGCAGTACTTC. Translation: CASSSGLTYEQYF.